This is a list of T cell receptor beta chains from one sample in a study of T-cell memory formation after mild COVID-19. TCRdb reprocessed the 5' RACE reads with MiXCR, giving one entry per CDR3 protein. This sample carries just over 300,000 distinct CDR3 sequences, 15% to 20% of them seen once, and the ten largest clones take approximately 21%. The material sequenced was PBMCs or a T cell subset sorted from them (not recorded which). These receptors came from a man younger than 35 who had mild COVID-19 (a few samples of this study predate the infection). Cell type and time point are not known. Each CDR3 is given with its conserved first and last residue.

>TRBJ2-4|TRBV4-1
CASSRSIGGALGKNIQYF
>TRBJ2-4|TRBV7-9
CASSGVAGLAKNIQYF
>TRBJ1-2|TRBV24-1
CATSPDTWVYGYTF
>TRBJ2-2|TRBV6-4
CASSEETGGTGELFF
>TRBJ2-2|TRBV7-6
CASSLVRGVTGELFF
>TRBJ1-1|TRBV5-1
CASSLADLRNEAFF
>TRBJ1-2|TRBV20-1
CSAPVQGLYGYTF
>TRBJ2-5|TRBV20-1
CSAREKRGWETQYF
>TRBJ2-1|TRBV10-3
CAISDGASSYNEQFF
>TRBJ1-2|TRBV6-5
CASSPTAKSYGYTF
>TRBJ2-1|TRBV11-2
CASSSGPGNEQFF
>TRBJ2-5|TRBV4-3
CASSQDLTEQETQYF
>TRBJ2-3|TRBV27
CASSFQIPRDTQYF
>TRBJ2-1|TRBV28
CASSSGAASYNEQFF
>TRBJ2-3|TRBV12-3/TRBV12-4
CASQQLSSTDTQYF
>TRBJ2-7|TRBV6-5
CASSLRRGSVYEQYF
>TRBJ1-1|TRBV5-1
CASSFRGEAFF
>TRBJ2-2|TRBV7-2
CASSHSGNTGELFF
>TRBJ1-3|TRBV6-5
CASRVGGVGNTIYF
>TRBJ2-4|TRBV6-2/TRBV6-3
CASTQPAGNIQYF
>TRBJ2-3|TRBV12-3/TRBV12-4
CASTPPGADTDTQYF
>TRBJ2-1|TRBV9
CASSVGTSGRNEQFF